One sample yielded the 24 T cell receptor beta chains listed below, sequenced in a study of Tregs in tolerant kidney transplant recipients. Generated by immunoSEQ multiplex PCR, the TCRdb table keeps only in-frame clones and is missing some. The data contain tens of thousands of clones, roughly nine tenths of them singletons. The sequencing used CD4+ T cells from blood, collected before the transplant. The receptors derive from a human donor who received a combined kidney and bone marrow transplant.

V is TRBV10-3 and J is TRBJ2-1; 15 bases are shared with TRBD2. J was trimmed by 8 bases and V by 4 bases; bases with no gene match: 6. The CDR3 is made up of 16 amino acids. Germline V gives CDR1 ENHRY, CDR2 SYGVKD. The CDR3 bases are TGTGCCATCAGTGTAGGGACTAGCGGGAGGTTGGATGAGCAGTTCTTC. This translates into CAISVGTSGRLDEQFF.

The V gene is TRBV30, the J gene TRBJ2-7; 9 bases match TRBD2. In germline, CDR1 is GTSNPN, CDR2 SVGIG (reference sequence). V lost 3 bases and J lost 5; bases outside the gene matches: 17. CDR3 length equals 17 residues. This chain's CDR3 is CAWRDTLMRGRVNEQYF. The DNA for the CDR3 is TGTGCCTGGAGGGACACCCTCATGCGCGGGAGGGTTAACGAGCAGTACTTC.

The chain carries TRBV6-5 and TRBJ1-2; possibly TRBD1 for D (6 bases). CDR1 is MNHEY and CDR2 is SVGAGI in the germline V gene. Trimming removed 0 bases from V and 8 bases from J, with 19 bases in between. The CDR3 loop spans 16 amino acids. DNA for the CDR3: TGTGCCAGCAGTTACTCGATTATCGGGGGGCGCGGAGGCTACACCTTC. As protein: CASSYSIIGGRGGYTF.

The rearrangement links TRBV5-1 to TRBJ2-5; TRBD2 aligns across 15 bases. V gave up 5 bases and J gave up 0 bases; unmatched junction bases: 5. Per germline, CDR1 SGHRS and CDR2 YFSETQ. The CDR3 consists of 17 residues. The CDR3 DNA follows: TGCGCCAGCAGTCGTGGACTAGCGGGAGGGTACCAAGAGACCCAGTACTTC. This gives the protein CASSRGLAGGYQETQYF.

The CDR3 bases are TGCGCCAGCAGCTTGGGCAGGTCCCAAGAGACCCAGTACTTC. It is translated as CASSLGRSQETQYF. The chain uses TRBV5-1 and TRBJ2-5; D is undetermined. Germline CDR1 and CDR2: SGHRS and YFSETQ. The length of the CDR3 is 14 residues. The V end lost 0 bases, the J end lost 1 base, and 7 bases lay between the germline ends.

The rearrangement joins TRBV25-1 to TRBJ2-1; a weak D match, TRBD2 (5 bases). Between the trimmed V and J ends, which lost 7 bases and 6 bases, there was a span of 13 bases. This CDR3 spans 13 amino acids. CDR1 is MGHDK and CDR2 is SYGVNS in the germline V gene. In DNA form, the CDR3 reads TGTGCCAGCAACCCGCCGGGGAGCAATGAGCAGTTCTTC. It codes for CASNPPGSNEQFF.

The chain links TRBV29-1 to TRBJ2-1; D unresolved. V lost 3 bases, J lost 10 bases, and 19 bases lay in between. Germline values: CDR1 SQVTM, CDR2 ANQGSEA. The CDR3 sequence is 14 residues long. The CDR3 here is CSVEGLRSTGEQFF. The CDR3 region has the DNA TGCAGCGTTGAGGGTCTAAGGTCTACCGGGGAGCAGTTCTTC.

The CDR3 sequence: CAWSGYSGRAPETQYF. Here the CDR3 DNA reads TGTGCCTGGAGTGGATATAGCGGGAGGGCCCCAGAGACCCAGTACTTC. The chain joins TRBV30 to TRBJ2-5; 11 nucleotides match TRBD2. V trimming: 1 base; J trimming: 4 bases; junction bases outside the gene matches: 8. CDR3 size: 16 residues. Looked up from germline, CDR1 is GTSNPN and CDR2 is SVGIG (reference sequence).

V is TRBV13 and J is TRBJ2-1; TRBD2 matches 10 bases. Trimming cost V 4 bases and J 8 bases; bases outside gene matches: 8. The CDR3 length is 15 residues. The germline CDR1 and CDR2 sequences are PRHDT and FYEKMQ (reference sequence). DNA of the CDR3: TGTGCCAGCAGCTCCCCCGGGACTAGCGTCTATGAGCAGTTCTTC. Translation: CASSSPGTSVYEQFF.

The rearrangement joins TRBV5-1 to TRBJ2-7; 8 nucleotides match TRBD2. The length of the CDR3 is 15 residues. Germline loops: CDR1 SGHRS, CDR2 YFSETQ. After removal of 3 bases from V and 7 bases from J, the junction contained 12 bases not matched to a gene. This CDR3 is CASSWPGLGKGEQYF. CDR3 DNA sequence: TGCGCCAGCAGCTGGCCGGGACTAGGGAAGGGAGAGCAGTACTTC.

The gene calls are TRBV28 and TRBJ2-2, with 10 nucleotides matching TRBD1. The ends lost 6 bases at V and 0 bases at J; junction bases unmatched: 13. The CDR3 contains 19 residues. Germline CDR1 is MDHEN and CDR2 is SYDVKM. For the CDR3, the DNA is TGTGCCAGCAGAATCGGACAGGGGGTGAAATTCGCGAACACCGGGGAGCTGTTTTTT. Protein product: CASRIGQGVKFANTGELFF.

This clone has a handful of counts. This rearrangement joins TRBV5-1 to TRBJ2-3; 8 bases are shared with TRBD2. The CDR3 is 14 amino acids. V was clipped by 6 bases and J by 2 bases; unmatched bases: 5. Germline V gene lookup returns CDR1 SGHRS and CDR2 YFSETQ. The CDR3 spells CASTAGGATDTQYF. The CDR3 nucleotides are TGCGCCAGCACCGCGGGGGGTGCCACAGATACGCAGTATTTT.

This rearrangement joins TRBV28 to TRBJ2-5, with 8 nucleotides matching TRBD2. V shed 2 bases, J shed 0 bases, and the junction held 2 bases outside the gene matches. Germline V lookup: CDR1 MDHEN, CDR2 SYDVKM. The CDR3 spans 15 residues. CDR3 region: CASSLTGRDQETQYF. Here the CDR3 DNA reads TGTGCCAGCAGTTTAACCGGGAGGGACCAAGAGACCCAGTACTTC.

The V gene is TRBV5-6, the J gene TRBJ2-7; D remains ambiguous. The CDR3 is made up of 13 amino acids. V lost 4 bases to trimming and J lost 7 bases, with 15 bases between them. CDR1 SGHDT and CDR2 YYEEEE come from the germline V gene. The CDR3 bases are TGTGCCAGCAGCCGGCGGCGGTCTTGGGAGCAGTACTTC. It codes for CASSRRRSWEQYF.

CDR3 loop: CASSQSLQGRDTGELFF. The DNA of the CDR3 is TGCGCCAGCAGTCAATCATTGCAGGGGAGGGACACCGGGGAGCTGTTTTTT. This sequence joins TRBV23-1 and TRBJ2-2, with D tentatively TRBD2 (7 bases). TRBV23-1 carries the ORF label, with uncertain function. Trimming left V 0 bases short and J 3 bases short, with 14 bases between. The CDR3 has 17 residues.

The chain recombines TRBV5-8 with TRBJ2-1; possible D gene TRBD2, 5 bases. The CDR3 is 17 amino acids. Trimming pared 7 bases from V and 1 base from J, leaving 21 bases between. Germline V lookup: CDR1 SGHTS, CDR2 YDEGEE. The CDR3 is CASFLSGVGLSYNEQFF. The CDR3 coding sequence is TGTGCCAGCTTCCTGAGCGGAGTGGGCTTATCCTACAATGAGCAGTTCTTC.

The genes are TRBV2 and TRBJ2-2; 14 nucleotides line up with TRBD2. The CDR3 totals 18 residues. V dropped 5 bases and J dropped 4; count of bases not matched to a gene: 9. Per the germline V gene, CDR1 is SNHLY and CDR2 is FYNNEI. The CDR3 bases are TGTGCCAGCAGTTTGACTAGCGGGAGGGCCGAGGGCACCGGGGAGCTGTTTTTT. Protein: CASSLTSGRAEGTGELFF.

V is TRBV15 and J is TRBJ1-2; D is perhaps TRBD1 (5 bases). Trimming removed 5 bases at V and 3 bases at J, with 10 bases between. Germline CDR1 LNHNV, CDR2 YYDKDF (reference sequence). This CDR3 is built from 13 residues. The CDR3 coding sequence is TGTGCCACCAGCTTAGACAGAGACTATGGCTACACCTTC. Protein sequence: CATSLDRDYGYTF.

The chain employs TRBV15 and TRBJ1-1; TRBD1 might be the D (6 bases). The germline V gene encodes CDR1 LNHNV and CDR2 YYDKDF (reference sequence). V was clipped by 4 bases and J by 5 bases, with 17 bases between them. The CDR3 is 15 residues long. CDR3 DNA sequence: TGTGCCACCAGCACCCGCCATGGGGGGGCAACTGAAGCTTTCTTT. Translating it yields CATSTRHGGATEAFF.

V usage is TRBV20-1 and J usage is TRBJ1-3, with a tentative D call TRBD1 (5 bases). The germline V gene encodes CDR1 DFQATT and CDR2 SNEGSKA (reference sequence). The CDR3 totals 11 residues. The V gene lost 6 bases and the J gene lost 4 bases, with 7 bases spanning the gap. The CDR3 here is CSAGGGNTIYF. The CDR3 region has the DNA TGCAGTGCGGGGGGGGGAAACACCATATATTTT.

The CDR3 sequence: CSARAGEQFF. Written as DNA, the CDR3 is TGCAGTGCCCGTGCAGGCGAGCAGTTCTTC. The chain is built from TRBV20-1 and TRBJ2-1, with D uncertain. Germline assignment: CDR1 DFQATT and CDR2 SNEGSKA (reference sequence). The V and J ends lost 6 bases and 10 bases respectively, with 10 bases between them. The CDR3 runs 10 residues.

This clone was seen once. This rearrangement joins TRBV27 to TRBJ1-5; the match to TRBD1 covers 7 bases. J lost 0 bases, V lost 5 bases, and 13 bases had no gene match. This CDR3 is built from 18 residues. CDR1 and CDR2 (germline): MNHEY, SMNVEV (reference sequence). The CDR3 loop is CASSPEGGQSYSNQPQHF. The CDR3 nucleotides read TGTGCCAGCAGTCCTGAGGGGGGACAGTCATATAGCAATCAGCCCCAGCATTTT.

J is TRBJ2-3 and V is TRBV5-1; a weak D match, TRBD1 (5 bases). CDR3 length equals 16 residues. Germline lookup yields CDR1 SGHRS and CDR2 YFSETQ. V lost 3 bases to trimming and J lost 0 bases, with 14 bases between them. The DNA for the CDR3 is TGCGCCAGCAGCTCGAACGTTCAGGGTAGCACAGATACGCAGTATTTT. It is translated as CASSSNVQGSTDTQYF.

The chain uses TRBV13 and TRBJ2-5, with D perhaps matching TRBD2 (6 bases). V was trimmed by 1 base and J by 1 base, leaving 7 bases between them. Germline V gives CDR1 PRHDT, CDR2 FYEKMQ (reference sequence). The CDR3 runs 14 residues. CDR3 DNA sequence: TGTGCCAGCAGCTTAGCGGGAGTCCAAGAGACCCAGTACTTC. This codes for CASSLAGVQETQYF.